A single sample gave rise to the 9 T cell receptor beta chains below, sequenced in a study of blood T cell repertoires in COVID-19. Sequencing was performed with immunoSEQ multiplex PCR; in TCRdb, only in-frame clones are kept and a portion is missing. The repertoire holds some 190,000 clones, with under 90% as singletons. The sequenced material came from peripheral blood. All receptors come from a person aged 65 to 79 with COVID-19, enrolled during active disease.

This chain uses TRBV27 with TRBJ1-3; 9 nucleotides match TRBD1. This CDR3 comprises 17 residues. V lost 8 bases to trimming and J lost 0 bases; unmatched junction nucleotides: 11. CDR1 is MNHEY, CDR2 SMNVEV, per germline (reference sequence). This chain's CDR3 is CASGTPGTGRSGNTIYF. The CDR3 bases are TGTGCCAGCGGCACTCCCGGGACAGGGCGCTCTGGAAACACCATATATTTT.

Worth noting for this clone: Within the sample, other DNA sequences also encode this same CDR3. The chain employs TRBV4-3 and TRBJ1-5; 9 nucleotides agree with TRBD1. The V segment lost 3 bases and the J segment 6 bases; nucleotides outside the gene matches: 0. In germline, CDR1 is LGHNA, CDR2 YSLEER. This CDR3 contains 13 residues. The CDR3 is CASSQDRGQPQHF. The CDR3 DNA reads TGCGCCAGCAGCCAGGACAGGGGTCAGCCCCAGCATTTT.

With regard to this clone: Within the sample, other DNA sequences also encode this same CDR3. The CDR3 DNA follows: TGTGCCAGCAGCAGGGGACTAGCGGGAGTGGAAGAGACCCAGTACTTC. Amino acids: CASSRGLAGVEETQYF. The genes are TRBV5-4 and TRBJ2-5; 14 nucleotides align to TRBD2. J lost 3 bases, V lost 4 bases, and 5 bases had no gene match. The CDR3 is made up of 16 amino acids. Germline V CDR1 and CDR2: SGHNT, YYREEE (reference sequence). The full variable domain, completed using reference TRBV5-4 and TRBJ2-5, is ETGVTQSPTHLIKTRGQQVTLRCSSQSGHNTVSWYQQALGQGPQFIFQYYREEENGRGNFPPRFSGLQFPNYSSELNVNALELDDSALYLCASSRGLAGVEETQYFGPGTRLLVL.

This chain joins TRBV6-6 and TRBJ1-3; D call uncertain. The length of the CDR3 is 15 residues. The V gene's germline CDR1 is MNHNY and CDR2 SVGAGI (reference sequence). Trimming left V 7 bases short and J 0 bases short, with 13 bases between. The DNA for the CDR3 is TGTGCCAGCACCACAGATGCTTACTCTGGAAACACCATATATTTT. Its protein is CASTTDAYSGNTIYF.

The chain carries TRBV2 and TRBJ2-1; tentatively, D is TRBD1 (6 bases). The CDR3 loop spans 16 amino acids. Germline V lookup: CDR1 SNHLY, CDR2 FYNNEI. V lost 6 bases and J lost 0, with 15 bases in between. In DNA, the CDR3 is TGTGCCAGCAGAAAGAACCGGGACACCTCCTACAATGAGCAGTTCTTC. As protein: CASRKNRDTSYNEQFF.

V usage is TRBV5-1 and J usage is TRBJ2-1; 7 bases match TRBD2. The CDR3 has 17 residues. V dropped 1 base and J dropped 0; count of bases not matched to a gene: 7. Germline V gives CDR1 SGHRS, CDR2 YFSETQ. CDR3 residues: CASSLTTAGSSYNEQFF. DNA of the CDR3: TGCGCCAGCAGCTTGACCACAGCGGGGAGCTCCTACAATGAGCAGTTCTTC.

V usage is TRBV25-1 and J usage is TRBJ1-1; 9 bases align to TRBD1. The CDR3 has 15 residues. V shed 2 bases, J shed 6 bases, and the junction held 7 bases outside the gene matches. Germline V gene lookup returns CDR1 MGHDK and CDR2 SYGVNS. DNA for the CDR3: TGTGCCAGCAGTGAACGGGGGACAGGGCTACCTGAAGCTTTCTTT. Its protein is CASSERGTGLPEAFF.

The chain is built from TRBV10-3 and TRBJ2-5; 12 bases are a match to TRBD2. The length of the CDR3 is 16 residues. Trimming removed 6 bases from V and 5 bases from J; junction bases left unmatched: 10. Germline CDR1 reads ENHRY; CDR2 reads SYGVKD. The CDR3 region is CAISPLAGGLGETQYF. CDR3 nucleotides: TGTGCCATCAGCCCACTAGCGGGGGGTTTAGGGGAGACCCAGTACTTC.

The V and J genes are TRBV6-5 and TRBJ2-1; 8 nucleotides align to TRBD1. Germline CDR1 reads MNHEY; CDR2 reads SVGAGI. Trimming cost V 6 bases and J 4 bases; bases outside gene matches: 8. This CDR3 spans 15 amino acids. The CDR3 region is CASRPDRVTYNEQFF. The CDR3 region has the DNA TGTGCCAGCAGGCCGGACAGGGTTACTTACAATGAGCAGTTCTTC.